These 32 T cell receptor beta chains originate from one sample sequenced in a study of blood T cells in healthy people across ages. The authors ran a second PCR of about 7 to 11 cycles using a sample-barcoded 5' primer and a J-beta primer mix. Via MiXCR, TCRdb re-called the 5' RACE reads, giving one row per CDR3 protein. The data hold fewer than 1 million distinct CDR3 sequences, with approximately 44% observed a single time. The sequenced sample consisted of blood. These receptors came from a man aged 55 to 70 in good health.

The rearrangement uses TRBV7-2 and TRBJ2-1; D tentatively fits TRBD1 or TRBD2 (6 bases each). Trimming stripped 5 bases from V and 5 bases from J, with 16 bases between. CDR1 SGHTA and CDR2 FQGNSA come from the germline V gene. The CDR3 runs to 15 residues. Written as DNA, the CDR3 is TGTGCCAGCAGCCAAGGGGGGACGGCCAACAATGAGCAGTTCTTC. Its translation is CASSQGGTANNEQFF.

The CDR3 spells CAISRTGELFF. CDR3 DNA sequence: TGTGCCATCAGTCGGACCGGGGAGCTGTTTTTT. V gene TRBV10-3 combines with J gene TRBJ2-2; no clear D gene. V lost 5 bases and J 5 bases, leaving 3 bases between the germline ends. This CDR3 spans 11 amino acids. The germline gives CDR1 ENHRY, CDR2 SYGVKD.

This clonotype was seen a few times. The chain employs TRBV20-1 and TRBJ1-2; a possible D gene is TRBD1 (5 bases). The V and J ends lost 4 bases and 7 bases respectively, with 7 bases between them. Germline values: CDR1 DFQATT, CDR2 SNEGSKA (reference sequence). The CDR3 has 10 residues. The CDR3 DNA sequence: TGCAGTGCTACGGGGGTTGGCTACACCTTC. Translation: CSATGVGYTF.

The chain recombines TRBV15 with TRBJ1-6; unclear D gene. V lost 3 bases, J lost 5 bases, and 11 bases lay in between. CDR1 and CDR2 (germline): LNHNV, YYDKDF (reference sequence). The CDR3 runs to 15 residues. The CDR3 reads CATSRGGQHNSPLHF. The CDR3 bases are TGTGCCACCAGCAGGGGCGGGCAGCATAATTCACCCCTCCACTTT.

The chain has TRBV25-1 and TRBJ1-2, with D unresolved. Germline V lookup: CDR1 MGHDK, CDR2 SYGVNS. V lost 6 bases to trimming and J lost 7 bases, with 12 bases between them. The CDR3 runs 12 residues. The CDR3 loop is CASRADSGGYTF. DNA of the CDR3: TGTGCCAGCAGGGCGGATAGTGGTGGCTACACCTTC.

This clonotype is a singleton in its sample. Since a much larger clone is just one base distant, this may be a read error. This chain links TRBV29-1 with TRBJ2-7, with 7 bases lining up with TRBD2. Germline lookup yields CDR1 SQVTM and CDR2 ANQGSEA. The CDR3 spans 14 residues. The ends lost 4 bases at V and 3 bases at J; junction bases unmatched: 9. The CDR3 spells CSVGGGRTGYEQYF. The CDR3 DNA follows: TGCAGCGTTGGCGGGGGTCGGACCGGCTACGAGCAGTACTTC.

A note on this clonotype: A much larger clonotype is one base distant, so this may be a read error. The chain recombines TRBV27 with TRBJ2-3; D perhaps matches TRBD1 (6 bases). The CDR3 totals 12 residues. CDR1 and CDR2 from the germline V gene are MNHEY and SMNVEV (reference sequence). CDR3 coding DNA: TGTGCCAGCAAGACAGGCACAGATGCGCAGTATTTT. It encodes CASKTGTDAQYF.

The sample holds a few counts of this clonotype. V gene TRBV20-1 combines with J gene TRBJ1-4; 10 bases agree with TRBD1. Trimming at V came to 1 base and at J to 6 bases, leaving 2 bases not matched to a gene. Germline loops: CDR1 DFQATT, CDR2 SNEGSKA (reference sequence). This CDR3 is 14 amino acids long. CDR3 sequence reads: CSARVGTGDEKLFF. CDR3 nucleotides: TGCAGTGCTAGAGTCGGGACAGGGGATGAAAAACTGTTTTTT.

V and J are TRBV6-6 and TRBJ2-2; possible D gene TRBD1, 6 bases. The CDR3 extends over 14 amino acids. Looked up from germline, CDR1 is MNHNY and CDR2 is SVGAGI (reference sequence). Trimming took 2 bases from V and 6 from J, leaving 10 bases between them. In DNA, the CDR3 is TGTGCCAGCAGTTACACCTCAGGGGCCGGGGAGCTGTTTTTT. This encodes CASSYTSGAGELFF.

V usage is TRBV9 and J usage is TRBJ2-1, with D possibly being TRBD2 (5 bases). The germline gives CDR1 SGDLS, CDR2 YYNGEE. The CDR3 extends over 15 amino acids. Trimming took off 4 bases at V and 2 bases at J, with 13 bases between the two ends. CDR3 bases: TGTGCCAGCAGCCCCGCCAGCGGACCCTACAATGAGCAGTTCTTC. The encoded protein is CASSPASGPYNEQFF.

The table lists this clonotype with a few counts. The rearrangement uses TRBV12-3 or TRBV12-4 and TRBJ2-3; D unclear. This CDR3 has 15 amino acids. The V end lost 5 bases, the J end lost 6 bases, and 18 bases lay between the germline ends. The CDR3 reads CASSEGVSSADTQYF. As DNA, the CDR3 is TGTGCCAGCAGTGAAGGTGTATCCTCGGCCGATACGCAGTATTTT.

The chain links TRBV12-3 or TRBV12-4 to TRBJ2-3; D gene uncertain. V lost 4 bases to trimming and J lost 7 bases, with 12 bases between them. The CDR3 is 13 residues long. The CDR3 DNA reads TGTGCCAGCAGTTCGGCTGGACCAAATACGCAGTATTTT. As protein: CASSSAGPNTQYF.

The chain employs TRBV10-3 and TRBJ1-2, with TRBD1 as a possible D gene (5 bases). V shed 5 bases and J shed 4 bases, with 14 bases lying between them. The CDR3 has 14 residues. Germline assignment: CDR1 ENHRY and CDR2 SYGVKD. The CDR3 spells CAISTGVTLYGYTF. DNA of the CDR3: TGTGCCATCAGTACGGGGGTAACCCTCTATGGCTACACCTTC.

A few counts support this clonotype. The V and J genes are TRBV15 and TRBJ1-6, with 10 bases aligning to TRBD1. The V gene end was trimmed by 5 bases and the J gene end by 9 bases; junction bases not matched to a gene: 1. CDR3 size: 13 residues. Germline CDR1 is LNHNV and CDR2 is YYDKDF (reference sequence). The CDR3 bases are TGTGCCACCAGCGGGACAGGGGCTTCACCCCTCCACTTT. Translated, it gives CATSGTGASPLHF.

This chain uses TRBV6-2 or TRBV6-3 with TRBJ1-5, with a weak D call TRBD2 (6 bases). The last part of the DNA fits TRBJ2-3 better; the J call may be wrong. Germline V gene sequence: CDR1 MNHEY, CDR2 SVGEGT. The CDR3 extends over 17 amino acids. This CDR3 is CASKARGRGGKLDTQYF. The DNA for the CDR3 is TGTGCCAGCAAAGCACGGGGCCGTGGCGGGAAGTTGGATACGCAGTATTTT.

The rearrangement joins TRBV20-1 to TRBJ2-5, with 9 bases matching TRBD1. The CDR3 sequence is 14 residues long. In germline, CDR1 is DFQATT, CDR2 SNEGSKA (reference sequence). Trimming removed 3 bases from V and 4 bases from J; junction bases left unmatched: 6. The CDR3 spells CSASPGTGIETQYF. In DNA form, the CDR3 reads TGCAGTGCTAGTCCCGGGACAGGGATAGAGACCCAGTACTTC.

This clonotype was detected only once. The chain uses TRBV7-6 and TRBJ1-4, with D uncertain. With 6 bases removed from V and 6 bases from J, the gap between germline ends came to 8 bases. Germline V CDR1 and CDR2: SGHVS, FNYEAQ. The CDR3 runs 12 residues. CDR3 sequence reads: CASSLMDEKLFF. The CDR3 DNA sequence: TGTGCCAGCAGTCTTATGGATGAAAAACTGTTTTTT.

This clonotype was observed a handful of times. This chain's CDR3 is CASREGSHYGYTF. As DNA, the CDR3 is TGTGCCAGCAGGGAGGGCAGCCACTATGGCTACACCTTC. V is TRBV12-3 or TRBV12-4 and J is TRBJ1-2; D gene uncertain. The CDR3 extends over 13 amino acids. Trimming left V 6 bases short and J 3 bases short, with 11 bases between.

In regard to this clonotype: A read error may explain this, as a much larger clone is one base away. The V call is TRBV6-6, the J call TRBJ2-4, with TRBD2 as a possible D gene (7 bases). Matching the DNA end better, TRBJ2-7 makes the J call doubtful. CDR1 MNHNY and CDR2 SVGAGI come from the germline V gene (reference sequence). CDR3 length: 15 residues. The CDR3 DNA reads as TGTGCCAGCAGTTATATGAGGGGGGGCGGGGACGAGCAGTACTTC. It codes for CASSYMRGGGDEQYF.

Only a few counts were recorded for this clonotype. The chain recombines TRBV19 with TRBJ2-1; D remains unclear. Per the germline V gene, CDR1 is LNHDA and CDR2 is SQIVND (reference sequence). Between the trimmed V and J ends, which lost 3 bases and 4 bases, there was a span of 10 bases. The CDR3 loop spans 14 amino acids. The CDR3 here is CASSIGSPYNEQFF. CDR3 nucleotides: TGTGCCAGTAGTATCGGAAGCCCTTACAATGAGCAGTTCTTC.

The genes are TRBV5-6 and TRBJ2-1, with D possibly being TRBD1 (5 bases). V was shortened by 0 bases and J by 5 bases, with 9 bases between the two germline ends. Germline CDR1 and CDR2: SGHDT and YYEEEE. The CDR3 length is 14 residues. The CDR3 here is CASSLGDSDNEQFF. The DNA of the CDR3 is TGTGCCAGCAGCTTGGGCGACAGCGACAATGAGCAGTTCTTC.

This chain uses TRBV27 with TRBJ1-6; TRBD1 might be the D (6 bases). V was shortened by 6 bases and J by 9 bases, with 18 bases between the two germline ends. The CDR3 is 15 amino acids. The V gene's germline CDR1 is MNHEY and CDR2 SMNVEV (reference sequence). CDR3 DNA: TGTGCCAGCAGCCCTCGCGGGGGCGCGAGTTCACCCCTCCACTTT. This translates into CASSPRGGASSPLHF.

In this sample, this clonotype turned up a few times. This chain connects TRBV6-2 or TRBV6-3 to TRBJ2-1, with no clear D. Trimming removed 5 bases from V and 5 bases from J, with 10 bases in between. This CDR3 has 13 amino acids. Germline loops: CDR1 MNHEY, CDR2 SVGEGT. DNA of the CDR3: TGTGCCAGCAGTCTGGACGGAAACAATGAGCAGTTCTTC. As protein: CASSLDGNNEQFF.

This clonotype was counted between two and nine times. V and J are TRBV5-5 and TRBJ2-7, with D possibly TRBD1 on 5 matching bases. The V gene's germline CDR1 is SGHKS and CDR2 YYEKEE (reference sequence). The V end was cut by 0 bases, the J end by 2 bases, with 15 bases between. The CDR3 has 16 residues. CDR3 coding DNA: TGTGCCAGCAGCTTGGAGGGGCCCACCTTTGCCTACGAGCAGTACTTC. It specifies CASSLEGPTFAYEQYF.

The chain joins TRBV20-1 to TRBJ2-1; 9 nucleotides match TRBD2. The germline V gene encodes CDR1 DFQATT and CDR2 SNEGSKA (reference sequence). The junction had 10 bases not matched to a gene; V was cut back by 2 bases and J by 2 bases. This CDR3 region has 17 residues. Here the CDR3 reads CSARRPGSGGTYNEQFF. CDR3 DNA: TGCAGTGCTAGACGTCCTGGGAGCGGGGGGACCTACAATGAGCAGTTCTTC.

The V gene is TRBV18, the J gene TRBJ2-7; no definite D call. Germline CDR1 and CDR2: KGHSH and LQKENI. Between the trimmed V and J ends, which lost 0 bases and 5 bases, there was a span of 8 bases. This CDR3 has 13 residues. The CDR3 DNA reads TGTGCCAGCTCACCACCGAAAGGCCACGAGCAGTACTTC. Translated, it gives CASSPPKGHEQYF. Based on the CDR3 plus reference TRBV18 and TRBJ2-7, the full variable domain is NAGVMQNPRHLVRRRGQEARLRCSPMKGHSHVYWYRQLPEEGLKFMVYLQKENIIDESGMPKERFSAEFPKEGPSILRIQQVVRGDSAAYFCASSPPKGHEQYFGPGTRLTVT.

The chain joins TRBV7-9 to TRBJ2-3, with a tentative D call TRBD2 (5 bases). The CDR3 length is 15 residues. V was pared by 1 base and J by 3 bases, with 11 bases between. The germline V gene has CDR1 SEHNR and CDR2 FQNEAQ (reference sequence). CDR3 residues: CASSLGNGVTDTQYF. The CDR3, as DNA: TGTGCCAGCAGCTTAGGAAACGGGGTAACAGATACGCAGTATTTT.

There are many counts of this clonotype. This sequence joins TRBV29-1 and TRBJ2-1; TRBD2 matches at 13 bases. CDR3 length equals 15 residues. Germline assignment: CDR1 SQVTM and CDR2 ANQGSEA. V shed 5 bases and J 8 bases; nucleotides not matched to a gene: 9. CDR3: CSVLLLAGGLYEQFF. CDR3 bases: TGCAGCGTTCTCCTACTAGCGGGGGGGCTGTATGAGCAGTTCTTC.

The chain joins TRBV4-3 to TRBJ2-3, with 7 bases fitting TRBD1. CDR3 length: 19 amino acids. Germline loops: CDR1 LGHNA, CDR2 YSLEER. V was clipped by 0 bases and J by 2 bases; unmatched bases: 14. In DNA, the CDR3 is TGCGCCAGCAGCCAAGATCTTCGTTCAGGGGGAACCTTCACAGATACGCAGTATTTT. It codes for CASSQDLRSGGTFTDTQYF.

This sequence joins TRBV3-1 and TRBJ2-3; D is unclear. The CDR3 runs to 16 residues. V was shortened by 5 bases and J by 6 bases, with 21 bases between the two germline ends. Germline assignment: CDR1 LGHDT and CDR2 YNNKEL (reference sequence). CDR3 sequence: CASSKVLGITTDTQYF. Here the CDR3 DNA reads TGTGCCAGCAGCAAAGTATTGGGTATTACAACGGATACGCAGTATTTT.

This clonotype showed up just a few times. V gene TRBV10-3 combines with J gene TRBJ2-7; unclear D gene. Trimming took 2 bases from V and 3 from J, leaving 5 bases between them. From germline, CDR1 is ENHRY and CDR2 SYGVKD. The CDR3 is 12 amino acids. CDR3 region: CAISEGVYEQYF. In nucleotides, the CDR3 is TGTGCCATCAGTGAGGGGGTCTACGAGCAGTACTTC.

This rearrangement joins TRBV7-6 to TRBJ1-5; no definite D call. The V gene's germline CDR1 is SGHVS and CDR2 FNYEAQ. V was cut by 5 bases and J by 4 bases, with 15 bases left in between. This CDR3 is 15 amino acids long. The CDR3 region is CASSPTRDQNQPQHF. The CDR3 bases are TGTGCCAGCAGCCCGACAAGGGATCAGAATCAGCCCCAGCATTTT. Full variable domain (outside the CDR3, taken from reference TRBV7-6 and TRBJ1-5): GAGVSQSPRYKVTKRGQDVALRCDPISGHVSLYWYRQALGQGPEFLTYFNYEAQQDKSGLPNDRFSAERPEGSISTLTIQRTEQRDSAMYRCASSPTRDQNQPQHFGDGTRLSIL.